The clone carrying this T cell receptor (beta chain) occurred many times. What it binds is unknown. This record comes from a study of CD8+CD57+ T cells in acquired aplastic anemia. The overall study: Around 3.5 ug was the average amount of DNA from sorted CD4+ and CD8+ cells. The study obtained 10 million to 12 million reads on average for CD4+ cells from healthy donors. Study observations and caveats: Patients and controls were not found to differ significantly in CD8+ Simpson's diversity. It was found that roughly 31 CD8+ CDR3 sequences were shared between patients and controls.

With 5 bases clipped from V and 4 bases from J, the junction kept 3 bases outside the gene matches. CDR1 and CDR2 from the germline V gene are MNHNS and SASEGT. The CDR3 extends over 15 amino acids. The template for TCR beta VDJ and CDR3 sequence profiling was genomic DNA. Each CDR3 protein gets one entry after TCRdb re-called the reads with MiXCR. The sample holds about 180,000 distinct CDR3 sequences, around 45% seen once. The chain has TRBV6-1 and TRBJ2-6; 9 bases fit TRBD1. Input material: sorted CD4+, CD8+, or CD8+CD57+ T cells (not recorded which) from PBMCs. The source is a human donor in good health. The DNA of the CDR3 is TGTGCCAGCAGTAGACAGGGGGACGGGGCCAACGTCCTGACTTTC. Amino acid sequence: CASSRQGDGANVLTF.